One and the same sample provided the 13 T cell receptor beta chains below, sequenced in a study of T-cell reconstitution after alpha-beta-depleted transplantation in children. Unique molecular identifiers tagged the TCRbeta library. MiXCR, applied by TCRdb to the PCR reads, yields one record per CDR3 protein. The data contain roughly 170,000 distinct CDR3 sequences, approximately 6.6% of them singletons. The sequencing here drew on PBMCs from the stem cell graft donor, taken from the stem cell graft. These receptors originate from a human donor who donated a stem cell graft to a child with Wiskott-Aldrich syndrome.

V and J are TRBV7-8 and TRBJ1-2; no clear D. With 5 bases removed from V and 0 bases from J, the gap between germline ends came to 13 bases. The CDR3 runs 15 residues. The germline CDR1 and CDR2 sequences are SGHVS and FQNEAQ. The CDR3 region has the DNA TGTGCCAGCAGCCCAGGACGAATAGCTAACTATGGCTACACCTTC. As protein: CASSPGRIANYGYTF.

This clonotype was observed at least ten times. The V and J genes are TRBV12-3 or TRBV12-4 and TRBJ1-1; 7 nucleotides agree with TRBD1. V shed 7 bases, J shed 7 bases, and the junction held 6 bases outside the gene matches. The CDR3 contains 12 residues. DNA of the CDR3: TGTGCCAGCAATATACAGGGGAATGAAGCTTTCTTT. Protein sequence: CASNIQGNEAFF.

This clonotype was counted many times. This chain connects TRBV20-1 to TRBJ2-2, with TRBD2 identical over 12 bases. With V trimmed by 0 bases and J by 5 bases, 13 bases remained unmatched. The CDR3 covers 19 residues. Germline V gene sequence: CDR1 DFQATT, CDR2 SNEGSKA (reference sequence). The CDR3 spells CSARDQLRLAGDRTGELFF. Written as DNA, the CDR3 is TGCAGTGCTAGAGATCAGTTAAGACTAGCGGGAGATCGGACCGGGGAGCTGTTTTTT.

This clonotype was found a few times. The chain employs TRBV29-1 and TRBJ1-3; D gene ambiguous. The V and J ends lost 3 bases and 4 bases respectively, with 10 bases between them. The germline gives CDR1 SQVTM, CDR2 ANQGSEA. The CDR3 is made up of 13 amino acids. The CDR3 loop reads CSVEERPGNTIYF. CDR3 nucleotides: TGCAGCGTTGAGGAGCGGCCGGGAAACACCATATATTTT.

Ten or more counts support this clonotype. This chain connects TRBV7-6 to TRBJ2-7; D might be TRBD1 (6 bases). Germline V lookup: CDR1 SGHVS, CDR2 FNYEAQ. The CDR3 has 13 residues. V was pared by 5 bases and J by 6 bases, with 14 bases between. In DNA form, the CDR3 reads TGTGCCAGCAGCCCGAACAGGGTTGGCGAGCAGTACTTC. Its protein is CASSPNRVGEQYF.

At least ten counts were recorded for this clonotype. The chain joins TRBV10-1 to TRBJ2-6, with D maybe TRBD2 (6 bases). Trimming stripped 6 bases from V and 2 bases from J, with 11 bases between. The CDR3 is 15 amino acids. Per the germline V gene, CDR1 is WNHNN and CDR2 is SYGVQD (reference sequence). The CDR3 region has the DNA TGCGCCAGCAGCGAGACTAGGGCTGGGGCCAACGTCCTGACTTTC. It encodes CASSETRAGANVLTF.

In its sample, this clonotype was seen a few times. V is TRBV18 and J is TRBJ1-4; TRBD1 matches at 7 bases. Trimming took 3 bases from V and 5 from J; bases not matched to a gene: 6. Per germline, CDR1 KGHSH and CDR2 LQKENI. The CDR3 spans 15 residues. The CDR3 nucleotides are TGTGCCAGCTCACCGGGGGGACAGATGAATGAAAAACTGTTTTTT. Encoded protein: CASSPGGQMNEKLFF.

The chain combines TRBV7-8 with TRBJ2-7; TRBD1 agrees at 7 bases. With V trimmed by 4 bases and J by 6 bases, 12 bases remained unmatched. The CDR3 consists of 15 residues. Germline CDR1 is SGHVS and CDR2 is FQNEAQ. The CDR3 spells CASSWRQGRPGEQYF. CDR3 nucleotides: TGTGCCAGCAGCTGGAGACAGGGACGCCCCGGCGAGCAGTACTTC.

This clonotype has a count of ten or more. J is TRBJ2-1 and V is TRBV29-1, with D possibly TRBD1 on 6 matching bases. The CDR3 consists of 15 residues. Trimming stripped 5 bases from V and 1 base from J, with 15 bases between. Germline V CDR1 and CDR2: SQVTM, ANQGSEA. CDR3 residues: CSVPNPQGSYNEQFF. CDR3 coding DNA: TGCAGCGTTCCGAACCCCCAGGGGTCCTACAATGAGCAGTTCTTC.

This clonotype was counted at least ten times. The chain employs TRBV20-1 and TRBJ2-7; 12 bases fit TRBD2. The germline CDR1 and CDR2 sequences are DFQATT and SNEGSKA (reference sequence). J gave up 7 bases and V 6 bases, and 10 bases lay outside the gene matches. The CDR3 is 14 amino acids. CDR3 DNA sequence: TGCAGTGCCGCCTCGACTAGCGGGAGCGGAGAGCAGTACTTC. It yields the protein CSAASTSGSGEQYF.

Ten or more counts support this clonotype. The V call is TRBV7-9, the J call TRBJ2-4, with TRBD2 as a possible D gene (5 bases). The length of the CDR3 is 13 residues. Trimming removed 8 bases at V and 5 bases at J, with 13 bases between. Looked up from germline, CDR1 is SEHNR and CDR2 is FQNEAQ (reference sequence). In nucleotides, the CDR3 is TGTGCCAGCGGGAGAGATATTGAAAACATTCAGTACTTC. Its protein is CASGRDIENIQYF. Combining the CDR3 with reference TRBV7-9 and TRBJ2-4 gives the whole variable domain DTGVSQNPRHKITKRGQNVTFRCDPISEHNRLYWYRQTLGQGPEFLTYFQNEAQLEKSRLLSDRFSAERPKGSFSTLEIQRTEQGDSAMYLCASGRDIENIQYFGAGTRLSVL.

This rearrangement joins TRBV7-2 to TRBJ1-2; no definite D call. The V gene lost 3 bases and the J gene lost 8 bases, with 16 bases spanning the gap. The CDR3 sequence is 14 residues long. In germline, CDR1 is SGHTA, CDR2 FQGNSA. This CDR3 is CASSFGQLLRGYTF. The CDR3 DNA reads TGTGCCAGCAGCTTCGGGCAGCTTCTGCGAGGCTACACCTTC.

This clonotype was seen more than once but under ten times. CDR3: CASTPPGLGYEQYF. Written as DNA, the CDR3 is TGTGCCAGCACACCACCGGGACTAGGCTACGAGCAGTACTTC. V is TRBV7-8 and J is TRBJ2-7; TRBD2 matches at 8 bases. The junction had 8 bases not matched to a gene; V was cut back by 7 bases and J by 3 bases. There are 14 residues in the CDR3. CDR1 and CDR2 from the germline V gene are SGHVS and FQNEAQ. Supplemented by reference TRBV7-8 and TRBJ2-7, the full variable domain reads GAGVSQSPRYKVAKRGQDVALRCDPISGHVSLFWYQQALGQGPEFLTYFQNEAQLDKSGLPSDRFFAERPEGSVSTLKIQRTQQEDSAVYLCASTPPGLGYEQYFGPGTRLTVT.